This T cell receptor beta chain was recovered during a study of blood T cell repertoires in COVID-19. About the study: Samples of COVID-19 (acute and convalescent) were obtained from the United States, Italy and Spain.

This CDR3 is 13 amino acids long. After removal of 6 bases from V and 8 bases from J, the junction contained 6 bases not matched to a gene. As processed by the authors: Amplified reference gene primers provided the basis for estimating nucleated cell counts. Libraries were prepared by immunoSEQ multiplex PCR; TCRdb keeps only in-frame clonotypes and omits some of them. The V and J calls and the clone size are those of that table, but D and trimming were determined from the DNA. The sample includes over 30,000 clones, 85% to 90% of them seen just once. Sequencing used peripheral blood. The V gene is TRBV12-3 or TRBV12-4, the J gene TRBJ2-1; 8 bases map to TRBD2. The receptor comes from a man between 65 and 80 years old with active COVID-19. DNA of the CDR3: TGTGCCAGCAGCCCGACTAGCGTGGATGAGCAGTTCTTC. Translation gives CASSPTSVDEQFF.